One sample yielded the 13 T cell receptor beta chains listed below, sequenced in a study of T cells in Graves' hyperthyroidism and ophthalmopathy. What was amplified from RNA transcripts were TCR beta CDR3 regions. In the first-round RT-PCR of the TCR CDR3, the HTBI primer set was used. MiXCR, run by TCRdb on the multiplex PCR reads, gives a single entry per CDR3 protein. The table lists fewer than 450,000 distinct CDR3 sequences, over 12% of them singletons. Specimen: blood. Source of these receptors: a woman aged 60-70 years with Graves' ophthalmopathy.

Points on this clonotype: The junction differs from germline at one of its ends, possibly a read error. The chain couples TRBV6-1 to TRBJ2-7; a weak D match, TRBD1 (6 bases). Germline loops: CDR1 MNHNS, CDR2 SASEGT. This CDR3 has 14 amino acids. The CDR3 DNA reads as TGTGCCAGCGGTGAAGGGGGAGCCCTCTACGAGCAGTACTTC. Translating it yields CASGEGGALYEQYF.

The chain uses TRBV20-1 and TRBJ1-3, with unresolved D. CDR1 and CDR2 from the germline V gene are DFQATT and SNEGSKA (reference sequence). The V and J ends lost 2 bases and 0 bases respectively, with 17 bases between them. CDR3 length: 17 amino acids. The CDR3 DNA is TGCAGTGCTAGAATGCCCCCGCCGGGAAACTCTGGAAACACCATATATTTT. Protein product: CSARMPPPGNSGNTIYF.

Only a few counts were recorded for this clonotype. This chain links TRBV18 with TRBJ2-2; 10 nucleotides agree with TRBD1. V gave up 6 bases and J gave up 5 bases; unmatched junction bases: 0. Germline V gives CDR1 KGHSH, CDR2 LQKENI. The CDR3 is made up of 13 amino acids. CDR3 in amino acids: CASSDRGTGELFF. The DNA for the CDR3 is TGTGCCAGCTCGGACAGGGGGACCGGGGAGCTGTTTTTT.

In DNA form, the CDR3 reads TGTGCCAGCAGCCGGTACAGGGGGCTGGACACTGAAGCTTTCTTT. Its translation: CASSRYRGLDTEAFF. The rearrangement joins TRBV11-2 to TRBJ1-1, with TRBD1 identical over 9 bases. Trimming at V came to 5 bases and at J to 3 bases, leaving 7 bases not matched to a gene. The CDR3 covers 15 residues. Germline values: CDR1 SGHAT, CDR2 FQNNGV.

This clonotype was seen ten or more times. The chain uses TRBV27 and TRBJ1-1; no definite D call. The CDR3 is 14 amino acids. Trimming left V 6 bases short and J 0 bases short, with 11 bases between. CDR1 and CDR2 (germline): MNHEY, SMNVEV (reference sequence). CDR3: CASRTGFMNTEAFF. In DNA, the CDR3 is TGTGCCAGCAGGACGGGATTCATGAACACTGAAGCTTTCTTT.

The chain uses TRBV18 and TRBJ1-6; weak D call: TRBD1 (5 bases). Deletions cut 3 bases from V and 9 bases from J, with 12 bases between. The CDR3 contains 14 residues. Per germline, CDR1 KGHSH and CDR2 LQKENI. The CDR3 bases are TGTGCCAGCTCACCGGGGCAGCTAGGTTCACCCCTCCACTTT. Amino acids: CASSPGQLGSPLHF.

With respect to this clonotype: A much larger clone sits a single nucleotide away, making a read error possible. The rearrangement joins TRBV2 to TRBJ2-1, with 9 positions matching TRBD1. The germline gives CDR1 SNHLY, CDR2 FYNNEI. The CDR3 spans 15 residues. The CDR3 coding sequence is TGTGCCAGCAGTGGGGACAGGGCCACCTACAATGAGCAGTCCTTC. It codes for CASSGDRATYNEQSF. The whole variable domain, remainder taken from reference TRBV2 and TRBJ2-1, is EPEVTQTPSHQVTQMGQEVILRCVPISNHLYFYWYRQILGQKVEFLVSFYNNEISEKSEIFDDQFSVERPDGSNFTLKIRSTKLEDSAMYFCASSGDRATYNEQSFGPGTRLTVL.

This clonotype was picked up many times. The chain employs TRBV2 and TRBJ2-5, with 8 bases that match TRBD2. From germline, CDR1 is SNHLY and CDR2 FYNNEI. The CDR3 length is 16 residues. Trimming at V came to 2 bases and at J to 5 bases, leaving 10 bases not matched to a gene. In nucleotides, the CDR3 is TGTGCCAGCAGTGAATCTCCTACAGCGGGAGTTGAGACCCAGTACTTC. Translating it yields CASSESPTAGVETQYF.

This clonotype was seen at least ten times. The rearrangement links TRBV30 to TRBJ1-2; D unresolved. This CDR3 contains 13 residues. Trimming removed 1 base at V and 2 bases at J, with 8 bases between. The germline V gene encodes CDR1 GTSNPN and CDR2 SVGIG (reference sequence). The CDR3 nucleotides are TGTGCCTGGAGTGAAGGAGGGAACTATGGCTACACCTTC. Protein sequence: CAWSEGGNYGYTF.

The V and J genes are TRBV6-2 or TRBV6-3 and TRBJ2-1; 7 bases agree with TRBD2. The length of the CDR3 is 14 residues. CDR1 MNHEY and CDR2 SVGEGT come from the germline V gene. Trimming removed 5 bases from V and 9 bases from J; junction bases left unmatched: 10. The DNA of the CDR3 is TGTGCCAGCAGTACCCTGGGGGGGAGGGGTGAGCAGTTCTTC. It specifies CASSTLGGRGEQFF.

This clonotype has a single count. A much more abundant neighbour one base away suggests this may be a read error. The rearrangement links TRBV28 to TRBJ2-2, with a tentative D call TRBD2 (5 bases). This CDR3 contains 16 residues. From germline, CDR1 is MDHEN and CDR2 SYDVKM. CDR3 in amino acids: CASSRPDVSNTGELSF. As DNA, the CDR3 is TGTGCCAGCAGCCGACCGGACGTTTCGAACACCGGGGAGCTGTCTTTT.

V and J are TRBV11-2 and TRBJ2-1; the match to TRBD2 covers 11 bases. This CDR3 spans 18 amino acids. Germline CDR1 and CDR2: SGHAT and FQNNGV. V shed 5 bases, J shed 1 base, and the junction held 10 bases outside the gene matches. In DNA form, the CDR3 reads TGTGCCAGCAGCCTGGGGACTAGCGGTGTCCTATCCTACAATGAGCAGTTCTTC. Its translation is CASSLGTSGVLSYNEQFF.

Many counts were recorded for this clonotype. The chain couples TRBV20-1 to TRBJ1-2, with D perhaps TRBD1 (5 bases). V was shortened by 3 bases and J by 6 bases, with 17 bases between the two germline ends. CDR1 and CDR2 (germline): DFQATT, SNEGSKA (reference sequence). The CDR3 has 14 amino acids. The CDR3 loop reads CSASLSGDRDGYTF. CDR3 nucleotide sequence: TGCAGTGCTAGTCTCTCGGGGGATAGGGATGGCTACACCTTC.